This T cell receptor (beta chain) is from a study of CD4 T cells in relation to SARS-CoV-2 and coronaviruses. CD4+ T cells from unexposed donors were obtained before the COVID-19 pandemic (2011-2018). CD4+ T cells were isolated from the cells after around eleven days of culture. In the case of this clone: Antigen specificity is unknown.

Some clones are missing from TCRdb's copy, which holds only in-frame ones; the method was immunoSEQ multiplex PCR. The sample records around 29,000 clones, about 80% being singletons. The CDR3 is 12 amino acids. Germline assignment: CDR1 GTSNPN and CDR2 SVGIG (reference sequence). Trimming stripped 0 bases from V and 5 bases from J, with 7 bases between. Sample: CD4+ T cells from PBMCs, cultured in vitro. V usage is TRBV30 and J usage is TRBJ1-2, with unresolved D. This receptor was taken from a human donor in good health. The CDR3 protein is CAWSVRRYGYTF. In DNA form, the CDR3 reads TGTGCCTGGAGTGTACGGAGATATGGCTACACCTTC.